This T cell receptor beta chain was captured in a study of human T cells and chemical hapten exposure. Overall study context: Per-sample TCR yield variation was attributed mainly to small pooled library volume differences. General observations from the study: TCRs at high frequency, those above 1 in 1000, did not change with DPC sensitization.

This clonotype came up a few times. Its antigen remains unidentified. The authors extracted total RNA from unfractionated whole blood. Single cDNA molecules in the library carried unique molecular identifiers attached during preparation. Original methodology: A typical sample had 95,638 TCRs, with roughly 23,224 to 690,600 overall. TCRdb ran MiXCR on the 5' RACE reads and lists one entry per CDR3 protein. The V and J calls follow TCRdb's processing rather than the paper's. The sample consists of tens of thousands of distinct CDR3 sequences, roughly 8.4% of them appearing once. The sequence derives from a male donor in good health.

The CDR3 here is CASSQEVAADEQYF. CDR3 coding DNA: TGTGCCAGCAGCCAGGAGGTCGCGGCAGACGAGCAGTACTTC. The V and J genes are TRBV3-1 and TRBJ2-7; D perhaps matches TRBD2 (5 bases). V dropped 3 bases and J dropped 5 bases, with 14 bases sitting between them. Germline V gives CDR1 LGHDT, CDR2 YNNKEL (reference sequence). There are 14 residues in the CDR3.